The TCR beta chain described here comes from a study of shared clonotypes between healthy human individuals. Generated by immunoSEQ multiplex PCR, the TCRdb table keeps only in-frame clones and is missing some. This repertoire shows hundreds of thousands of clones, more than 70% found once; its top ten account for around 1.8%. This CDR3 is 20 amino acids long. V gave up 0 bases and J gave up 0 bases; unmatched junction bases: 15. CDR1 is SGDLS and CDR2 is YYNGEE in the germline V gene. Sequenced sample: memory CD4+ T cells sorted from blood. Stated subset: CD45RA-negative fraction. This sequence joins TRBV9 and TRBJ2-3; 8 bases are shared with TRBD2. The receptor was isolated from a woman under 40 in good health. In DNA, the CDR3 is TGTGCCAGCAGCGTAGGGGCTGGGACTAGGGGGGCACATAGCACAGATACGCAGTATTTT. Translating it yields CASSVGAGTRGAHSTDTQYF.